The 32 T cell receptor beta chains listed next were all sequenced from one sample in a study of blood T cell repertoires in COVID-19. Clones were sequenced by immunoSEQ multiplex PCR, and TCRdb holds only the in-frame ones, with some missing. This sample has 250,000 to 300,000 clones; roughly 90% occur once, and the top ten carry under 2.5%. The material sequenced was PBMCs or T cells enriched from blood (not recorded which). The receptors come from a woman aged 60 to 75 who had recovered from COVID-19.

This chain joins TRBV24-1 and TRBJ2-2, with 10 bases matching TRBD1. V lost 3 bases and J lost 4; bases outside the gene matches: 7. The germline CDR1 and CDR2 sequences are KGHDR and SFDVKD. There are 17 residues in the CDR3. The chain's CDR3 is CATSDPGTGVGTGELFF. The CDR3 DNA sequence: TGTGCCACCAGTGATCCAGGGACAGGGGTAGGCACCGGGGAGCTGTTTTTT.

The CDR3 spells CASTGLVYTEAFF. CDR3 bases: TGTGCCAGCACAGGATTGGTGTACACTGAAGCTTTCTTT. The genes are TRBV11-3 and TRBJ1-1; D remains ambiguous. The V and J ends lost 7 bases and 3 bases respectively, with 12 bases between them. The V gene's germline CDR1 is SGHNT and CDR2 YENEEA. The CDR3 is made up of 13 amino acids. The full variable domain, rest sourced from reference TRBV11-3 and TRBJ1-1, is EAGVVQSPRYKIIEKKQPVAFWCNPISGHNTLYWYLQNLGQGPELLIRYENEEAVDDSQLPKDRFSAERLKGVDSTLKIQPAELGDSAVYLCASTGLVYTEAFFGQGTRLTVV.

The genes are TRBV6-4 and TRBJ1-6; a weak D match, TRBD1 (5 bases). The CDR3 is made up of 15 amino acids. Deletions cut 4 bases from V and 10 bases from J, with 17 bases between. Germline lookup yields CDR1 MRHNA and CDR2 SNTAGT. Here the CDR3 reads CASSASAGLRSPLHF. The CDR3 DNA follows: TGTGCCAGCAGTGCTTCTGCAGGGTTACGGTCACCCCTCCACTTT.

In its sample, this clone was seen once. This chain connects TRBV7-2 to TRBJ1-6; tentative D call: TRBD1 (5 bases). The CDR3 extends over 15 amino acids. Between the trimmed V and J ends, which lost 5 bases and 9 bases, there was a span of 17 bases. Germline CDR1 is SGHTA and CDR2 is FQGNSA. CDR3 sequence: CASSERTSRVSPLHF. CDR3 DNA: TGTGCCAGCAGCGAGAGGACATCTCGCGTTTCACCCCTCCACTTT. The complete variable domain, with remaining parts taken from reference TRBV7-2 and TRBJ1-6, reads GAGVSQSPSNKVTEKGKDVELRCDPISGHTALYWYRQSLGQGLEFLIYFQGNSAPDKSGLPSDRFSAERTGGSVSTLTIQRTQQEDSAVYLCASSERTSRVSPLHFGNGTRLTVT.

The V and J genes are TRBV3-1 (or the pseudogene TRBV3-2) and TRBJ1-2, with D tentatively TRBD1 (5 bases). Trimming left V 3 bases short and J 2 bases short, with 13 bases between. The CDR3 spans 15 residues. Per the germline V gene, CDR1 is LGHDT and CDR2 is YNNKEL (reference sequence). The DNA of the CDR3 is TGTGCCAGCAGCCACCAGGGCCTCAAGAACTATGGCTACACCTTC. Translation gives CASSHQGLKNYGYTF.

To note about this clone: One junction end does not reproduce the germline sequence, and a read error may be involved. This chain uses TRBV7-7 with TRBJ1-4, with D uncertain. The length of the CDR3 is 13 residues. Germline lookup yields CDR1 SSHAT and CDR2 FNYEAQ (reference sequence). The CDR3 DNA reads as TGTGCTAGCAGCTTAGCGGACGGAGGAAAACTGTTTTTT. Translation gives CASSLADGGKLFF. The full variable domain, completed using reference TRBV7-7 and TRBJ1-4, is GAGVSQSPRYKVTKRGQDVTLRCDPISSHATLYWYQQALGQGPEFLTYFNYEAQPDKSGLPSDRFSAERPEGSISTLTIQRTEQRDSAMYRCASSLADGGKLFFGSGTQLSVL.

Only one count was recorded for this clone. This CDR3 is CASSLRLAPGPEQYF. The CDR3 DNA reads TGTGCCAGCAGCTTAAGGCTAGCGCCTGGCCCCGAGCAGTACTTC. The chain combines TRBV11-3 with TRBJ2-7; weak D call: TRBD2 (6 bases). Germline CDR1 is SGHNT and CDR2 is YENEEA. CDR3 length: 15 residues. V was pared by 2 bases and J by 6 bases, with 17 bases between.

The chain links TRBV13 to TRBJ2-5, with unresolved D. The CDR3 runs to 13 residues. Germline assignment: CDR1 PRHDT and CDR2 FYEKMQ (reference sequence). The V end was cut by 5 bases, the J end by 1 base, with 8 bases between. The CDR3 DNA sequence: TGTGCCAGCAGCCCCCCCGGCCAAGAGACCCAGTACTTC. Protein product: CASSPPGQETQYF.

The chain links TRBV2 to TRBJ2-7, with 7 bases fitting TRBD1. V trimming: 1 base; J trimming: 0 bases; junction bases outside the gene matches: 3. Germline CDR1 is SNHLY and CDR2 is FYNNEI. This CDR3 has 15 amino acids. The CDR3 here is CASSEEAGGSYEQYF. In DNA form, the CDR3 reads TGTGCCAGCAGTGAAGAGGCAGGGGGCTCCTACGAGCAGTACTTC.

The DNA for the CDR3 is TGTGCCAGCAGCCAGCGGGGCGCAGATACGCAGTATTTT. Its protein is CASSQRGADTQYF. This rearrangement joins TRBV3-1 (or the pseudogene TRBV3-2) to TRBJ2-3; D is perhaps TRBD2 (6 bases). CDR3 length: 13 amino acids. The V and J ends lost 3 bases and 4 bases respectively, with 8 bases between them. Germline CDR1 reads LGHDT; CDR2 reads YNNKEL (reference sequence).

V usage is TRBV4-1 and J usage is TRBJ2-1, with TRBD2 matching 11 bases. The trim removed 2 bases at V and 3 bases at J, leaving 3 bases unmatched. Germline V gene data show CDR1 as MGHRA and CDR2 as YSYEKL. The CDR3 is 16 residues long. This CDR3 is CASSQKTSGVYNEQFF. The CDR3 DNA reads TGCGCCAGCAGCCAAAAGACTAGCGGGGTCTACAATGAGCAGTTCTTC.

The rearrangement joins TRBV24-1 to TRBJ2-1; no clear D. The CDR3 length is 11 residues. From germline, CDR1 is KGHDR and CDR2 SFDVKD. V gave up 9 bases and J gave up 5 bases, with 7 bases separating them. CDR3 in amino acids: CATELDNEQFF. In nucleotides, the CDR3 is TGTGCCACCGAGCTGGACAATGAGCAGTTCTTC.

This rearrangement joins TRBV6-5 to TRBJ2-7; D is ambiguous. CDR3 length: 15 residues. Trimming took off 4 bases at V and 1 base at J, with 14 bases between the two ends. The germline CDR1 and CDR2 sequences are MNHEY and SVGAGI. The CDR3 region has the DNA TGTGCCAGCAGTTCCCGTTCAGGAAGATCCTACGAGCAGTACTTC. It encodes CASSSRSGRSYEQYF.

The chain is built from TRBV6-6 and TRBJ2-7, with 9 bases aligning to TRBD2. The germline CDR1 and CDR2 sequences are MNHNY and SVGAGI (reference sequence). J lost 3 bases, V lost 6 bases, and 9 bases had no gene match. The CDR3 runs to 15 residues. The CDR3, as DNA: TGTGCCAGCAGCCCCCATGGGACTAGCATCTACGAGCAGTACTTC. This encodes CASSPHGTSIYEQYF.

The chain employs TRBV5-5 and TRBJ2-7, with TRBD1 matching 8 bases. The CDR3 covers 12 residues. Germline CDR1 and CDR2: SGHKS and YYEKEE (reference sequence). V lost 3 bases and J lost 6; bases outside the gene matches: 2. The CDR3 DNA reads as TGTGCCAGCAGCTCCAGGGGGCTCGAGCAGTACTTC. It encodes CASSSRGLEQYF.

This chain uses TRBV2 with TRBJ1-1, with no clear D. V lost 1 base, J lost 7 bases, and 13 bases lay in between. The germline CDR1 and CDR2 sequences are SNHLY and FYNNEI. This CDR3 region has 14 residues. DNA for the CDR3: TGTGCCAGCAGTGAAGAGTTCACAGTCAATGAAGCTTTCTTT. It yields the protein CASSEEFTVNEAFF.

The chain employs TRBV28 and TRBJ2-7, with 7 bases identical to TRBD2. The CDR3 has 14 amino acids. Germline CDR1 is MDHEN and CDR2 is SYDVKM. V shed 6 bases, J shed 3 bases, and the junction held 8 bases outside the gene matches. CDR3 protein: CASRRTGLLYEQYF. The CDR3 DNA reads as TGTGCCAGCAGACGAACGGGACTACTCTACGAGCAGTACTTC.

This sequence joins TRBV24-1 and TRBJ1-1; 8 nucleotides agree with TRBD1. The germline CDR1 and CDR2 sequences are KGHDR and SFDVKD. The CDR3 consists of 13 residues. The J segment lost 6 bases and the V segment lost 3 bases, leaving 2 bases of the junction unmatched. For the CDR3, the DNA is TGTGCCACCAGTGATGCGGACAGGGCTGAAGCTTTCTTT. Translation: CATSDADRAEAFF.

This rearrangement joins TRBV11-2 to TRBJ1-6, with 7 bases that match TRBD1. CDR1 SGHAT and CDR2 FQNNGV come from the germline V gene. The trim removed 3 bases at V and 5 bases at J, leaving 4 bases unmatched. The CDR3 loop spans 15 amino acids. CDR3 coding DNA: TGTGCCAGCAGCTTTGGACAGGCCCATAATTCACCCCTCCACTTT. This codes for CASSFGQAHNSPLHF.

The chain uses TRBV7-2 and TRBJ2-2; D remains ambiguous. Per the germline V gene, CDR1 is SGHTA and CDR2 is FQGNSA. CDR3 length: 14 residues. V gave up 3 bases and J gave up 4 bases, with 9 bases separating them. The CDR3 DNA is TGTGCCAGCAGCTTCTATACGGGCACCGGGGAGCTGTTTTTT. Protein sequence: CASSFYTGTGELFF. The variable domain in full, with the rest retrieved from reference TRBV7-2 and TRBJ2-2, is GAGVSQSPSNKVTEKGKDVELRCDPISGHTALYWYRQSLGQGLEFLIYFQGNSAPDKSGLPSDRFSAERTGGSVSTLTIQRTQQEDSAVYLCASSFYTGTGELFFGEGSRLTVL.

This clone showed up just a few times. The CDR3 DNA is TGCGCCAGCAGTGAGTCGTTAGATGAGCAGTTCTTC. Translation: CASSESLDEQFF. The chain combines TRBV10-2 with TRBJ2-1; D uncertain. This CDR3 is built from 12 residues. CDR1 and CDR2 from the germline V gene are WSHSY and SAAADI. V was clipped by 0 bases and J by 8 bases, with 5 bases between them.

The rearrangement links TRBV20-1 to TRBJ2-7; TRBD1 matches at 7 bases. This CDR3 region has 11 residues. CDR1 DFQATT and CDR2 SNEGSKA come from the germline V gene (reference sequence). The junction had 6 bases not matched to a gene; V was cut back by 7 bases and J by 6 bases. The CDR3 sequence is CSVIRGLEQYF. CDR3 bases: TGCAGTGTCATTAGGGGGCTCGAGCAGTACTTC.

In its sample, this clone was seen once. J is TRBJ2-1 and V is TRBV9; 9 bases line up with TRBD1. The germline V gene has CDR1 SGDLS and CDR2 YYNGEE. V trimming: 4 bases; J trimming: 4 bases; junction bases outside the gene matches: 9. CDR3 length: 16 amino acids. The CDR3 spells CASSSTGGASYNEQFF. As DNA, the CDR3 is TGTGCCAGCAGCTCCACAGGGGGCGCGTCTTACAATGAGCAGTTCTTC.

This chain connects TRBV6-5 to TRBJ1-2; D unresolved. The CDR3 has 15 residues. The germline CDR1 and CDR2 sequences are MNHEY and SVGAGI. Trimming shortened V by 2 bases and J by 6 bases, and 16 bases separated the two germline ends. DNA for the CDR3: TGTGCCAGCAGTTACCCCCAAGAAGGAGTCGATGGCTACACCTTC. Translation: CASSYPQEGVDGYTF.

The V gene is TRBV7-9, the J gene TRBJ1-2; 7 bases are a match to TRBD1. From germline, CDR1 is SEHNR and CDR2 FQNEAQ (reference sequence). There are 16 residues in the CDR3. The trim removed 0 bases at V and 6 bases at J, leaving 10 bases unmatched. CDR3 sequence: CASSLAGMTGSDGYTF. For the CDR3, the DNA is TGTGCCAGCAGCTTAGCGGGAATGACAGGGTCGGATGGCTACACCTTC.

The V call is TRBV25-1, the J call TRBJ1-4; 7 nucleotides match TRBD1. V trimming: 9 bases; J trimming: 5 bases; junction bases outside the gene matches: 6. The CDR3 runs to 13 residues. In germline, CDR1 is MGHDK, CDR2 SYGVNS. The chain's CDR3 is CASSGQPNEKLFF. CDR3 nucleotide sequence: TGTGCCAGTTCGGGACAGCCAAATGAAAAACTGTTTTTT.

The CDR3 DNA reads TGTGCCAGCAGCTTAAGGAGGAATGAAAAACTGTTTTTT. Protein: CASSLRRNEKLFF. The chain joins TRBV7-8 to TRBJ1-4; no firm D call. The CDR3 loop spans 13 amino acids. Trimming left V 2 bases short and J 5 bases short, with 6 bases between. Per the germline V gene, CDR1 is SGHVS and CDR2 is FQNEAQ.

The chain joins TRBV30 to TRBJ1-1; D remains unclear. V gave up 1 base and J gave up 4 bases, with 4 bases separating them. Germline-derived CDR1 and CDR2 are GTSNPN and SVGIG (reference sequence). The CDR3 has 11 amino acids. CDR3 amino acids: CAWSAVTEAFF. The CDR3 region has the DNA TGTGCCTGGAGTGCCGTCACTGAAGCTTTCTTT.

The chain joins TRBV10-2 to TRBJ1-1; TRBD1 is a possible D gene (6 bases). CDR1 WSHSY and CDR2 SAAADI come from the germline V gene. V was pared by 10 bases and J by 2 bases, with 17 bases between. The CDR3 loop spans 14 amino acids. For the CDR3, the DNA is TGCGCCACCGTCAGGGGATTGTTAAACACTGAAGCTTTCTTT. This translates into CATVRGLLNTEAFF.

The chain carries TRBV5-1 and TRBJ2-7; maybe TRBD1 (6 bases). Trimming stripped 3 bases from V and 0 bases from J, with 10 bases between. The CDR3 contains 14 residues. Germline CDR1 and CDR2: SGHRS and YFSETQ. The CDR3 DNA is TGCGCCAGCAGCTCCGGGACACTCTCCTACGAGCAGTACTTC. Translation: CASSSGTLSYEQYF.

This chain connects TRBV15 to TRBJ2-2; 8 bases are a match to TRBD2. The germline gives CDR1 LNHNV, CDR2 YYDKDF (reference sequence). There are 15 residues in the CDR3. J was trimmed by 4 bases and V by 1 base; bases with no gene match: 2. In nucleotides, the CDR3 is TGTGCCACCAGCAGAGGTACTAGCGGCACCGGGGAGCTGTTTTTT. Its translation is CATSRGTSGTGELFF. Based on the CDR3 plus reference TRBV15 and TRBJ2-2, the full variable domain is DAMVIQNPRYQVTQFGKPVTLSCSQTLNHNVMYWYQQKSSQAPKLLFHYYDKDFNNEADTPDNFQSRRPNTSFCFLDIRSPGLGDTAMYLCATSRGTSGTGELFFGEGSRLTVL.

The V call is TRBV10-3, the J call TRBJ1-2, with D perhaps matching TRBD1 (5 bases). Looked up from germline, CDR1 is ENHRY and CDR2 is SYGVKD. V lost 6 bases and J 4 bases, leaving 15 bases between the germline ends. The CDR3 has 14 amino acids. CDR3 in DNA: TGTGCCATCAGGCCACAGGAGCGGGGCTATGGCTACACCTTC. This encodes CAIRPQERGYGYTF.